A single T cell receptor beta chain is shown here with its context. Its antigen remains unknown. V lost 0 bases and J lost 5, with 12 bases in between. The CDR3 totals 15 residues. Germline CDR1 is MNHNY and CDR2 is SVGAGI (reference sequence). TCRdb re-derived calls from the reads in MiXCR, one entry per CDR3 protein. The sample shows 360,000 or so distinct CDR3 sequences, just under 35% of them seen only once. The data derive from a study of T cell repertoires in cytomegalovirus infection. About the research overall: Epitope selection comprised recently identified HLA-C-restricted CMV epitopes and well-studied HLA-B-restricted CMV epitopes.

The sample consisted of cultured PBMCs, taken from culture after CMV antigen stimulation. The sequence was obtained from a human donor in good health (CMV status not recorded). Some clones in this sample may be carry-over from other donors' samples. The V gene is TRBV6-6, the J gene TRBJ2-3; D is undetermined. CDR3 DNA sequence: TGTGCCAGCAGTTACTCATCTATGACTGTAGATACGCAGTATTTT. Amino acid sequence: CASSYSSMTVDTQYF.